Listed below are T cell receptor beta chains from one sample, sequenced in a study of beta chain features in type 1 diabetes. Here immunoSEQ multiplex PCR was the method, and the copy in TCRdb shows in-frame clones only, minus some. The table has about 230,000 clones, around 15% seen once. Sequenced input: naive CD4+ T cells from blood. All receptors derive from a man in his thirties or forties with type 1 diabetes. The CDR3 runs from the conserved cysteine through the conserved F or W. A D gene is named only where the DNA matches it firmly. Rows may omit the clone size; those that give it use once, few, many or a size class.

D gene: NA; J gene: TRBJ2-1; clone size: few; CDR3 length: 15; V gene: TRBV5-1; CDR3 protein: CASSLSRGAYNEQFF; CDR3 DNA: TGCGCCAGCAGCCTCAGCAGGGGAGCCTACAATGAGCAGTTCTTC
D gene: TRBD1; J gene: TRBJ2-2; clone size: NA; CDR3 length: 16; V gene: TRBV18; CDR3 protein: CASSPVDRTYTGELFF; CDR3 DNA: TGTGCCAGCTCACCAGTGGACAGGACATACACCGGGGAGCTGTTTTTT
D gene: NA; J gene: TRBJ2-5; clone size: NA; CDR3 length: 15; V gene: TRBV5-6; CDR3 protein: CASSPSTGTRETQYF; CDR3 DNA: TGTGCCAGCAGCCCTTCTACCGGGACACGAGAGACCCAGTACTTC
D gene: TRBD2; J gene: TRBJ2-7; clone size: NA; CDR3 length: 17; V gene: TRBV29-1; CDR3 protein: CSVVKGGRLAGANEQYF; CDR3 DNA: TGCAGCGTTGTGAAAGGGGGCCGACTAGCGGGAGCCAACGAGCAGTACTTC
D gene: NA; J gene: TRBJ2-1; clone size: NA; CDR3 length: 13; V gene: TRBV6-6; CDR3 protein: CASMGRNYNEQFF; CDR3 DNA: TGTGCCAGCATGGGACGGAATTACAATGAGCAGTTCTTC
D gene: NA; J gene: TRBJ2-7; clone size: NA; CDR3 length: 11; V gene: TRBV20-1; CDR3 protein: CSARDHDRQYF; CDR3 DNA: TGCAGTGCTAGAGATCACGACCGGCAGTACTTC
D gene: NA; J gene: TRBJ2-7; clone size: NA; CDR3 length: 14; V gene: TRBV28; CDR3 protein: CASSLSVTYYEQYF; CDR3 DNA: TGTGCCAGCAGTTTATCTGTCACTTACTACGAGCAGTACTTC
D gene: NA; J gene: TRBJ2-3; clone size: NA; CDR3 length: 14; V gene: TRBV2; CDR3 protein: CASSATESTDTQYF; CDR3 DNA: TGTGCCAGCAGTGCGACCGAAAGCACAGATACGCAGTATTTT
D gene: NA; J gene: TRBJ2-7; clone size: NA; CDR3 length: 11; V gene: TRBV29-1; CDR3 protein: CSALRDYEQYF; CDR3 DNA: TGCAGCGCGCTGAGGGACTACGAGCAGTACTTC
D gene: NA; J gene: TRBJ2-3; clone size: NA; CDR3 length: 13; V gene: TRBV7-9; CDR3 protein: CASSASGADTQYF; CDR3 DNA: TGTGCCAGCAGCGCCTCAGGTGCAGATACGCAGTATTTT
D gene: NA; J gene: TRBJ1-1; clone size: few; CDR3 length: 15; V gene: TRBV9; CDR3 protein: CASSVDPGMFTEAFF; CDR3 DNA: TGTGCCAGCAGCGTAGACCCAGGGATGTTCACTGAAGCTTTCTTT
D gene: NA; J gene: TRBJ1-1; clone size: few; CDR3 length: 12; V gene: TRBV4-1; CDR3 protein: CASRSTATEAFF; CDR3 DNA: TGCGCCAGTAGATCCACGGCCACTGAAGCTTTCTTT
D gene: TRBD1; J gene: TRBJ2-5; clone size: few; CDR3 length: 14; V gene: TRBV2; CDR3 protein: CASSLPRGRETQYF; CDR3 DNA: TGTGCCAGCAGTCTCCCCAGGGGGCGAGAGACCCAGTACTTC
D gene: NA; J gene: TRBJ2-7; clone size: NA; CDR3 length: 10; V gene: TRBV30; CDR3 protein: CATGGYEQYF; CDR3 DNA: TGTGCCACCGGGGGCTACGAGCAGTACTTC
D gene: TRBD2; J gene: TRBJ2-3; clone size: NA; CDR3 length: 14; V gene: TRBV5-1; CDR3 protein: CASRTSATPDTQYF; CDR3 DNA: TGCGCCAGCAGAACTAGCGCGACCCCAGATACGCAGTATTTT
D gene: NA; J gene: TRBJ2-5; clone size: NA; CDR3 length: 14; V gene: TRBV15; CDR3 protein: CATSRDTHPETQYF; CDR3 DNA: TGTGCCACCAGCAGAGATACTCACCCGGAGACCCAGTACTTC
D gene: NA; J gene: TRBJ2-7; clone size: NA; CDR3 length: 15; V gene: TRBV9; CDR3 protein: CASSVQGAGASEQYF; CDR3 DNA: TGTGCCAGCAGCGTTCAGGGAGCTGGGGCGAGCGAGCAGTACTTC
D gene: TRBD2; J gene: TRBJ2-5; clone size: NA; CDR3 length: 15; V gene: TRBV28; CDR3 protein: CASSPLSGGQETQYF; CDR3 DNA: TGTGCCAGCAGTCCCCTTTCGGGGGGCCAAGAGACCCAGTACTTC
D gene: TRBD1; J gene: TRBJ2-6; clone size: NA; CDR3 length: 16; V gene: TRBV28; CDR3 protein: CAARQGGSSGANVLTF; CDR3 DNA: TGTGCCGCCAGACAGGGGGGAAGCTCTGGGGCCAACGTCCTGACTTTC
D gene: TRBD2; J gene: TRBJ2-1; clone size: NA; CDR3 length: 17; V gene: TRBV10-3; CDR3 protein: CAISEPETSGRRDEQFF; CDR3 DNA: TGTGCCATCAGTGAGCCGGAGACTAGCGGGAGGAGGGATGAGCAGTTCTTC
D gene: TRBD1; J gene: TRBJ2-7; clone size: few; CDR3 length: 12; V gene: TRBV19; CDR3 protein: CASSRQGYEQYF; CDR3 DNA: TGTGCCAGTAGTCGACAGGGCTACGAGCAGTACTTC
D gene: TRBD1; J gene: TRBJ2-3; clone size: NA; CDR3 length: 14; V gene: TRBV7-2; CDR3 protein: CASSGDRGADTQYF; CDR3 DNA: TGTGCCAGCAGCGGGGACAGGGGTGCAGATACGCAGTATTTT
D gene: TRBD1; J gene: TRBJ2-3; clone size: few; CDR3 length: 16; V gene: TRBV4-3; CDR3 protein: CASSQLQGAPSDTQYF; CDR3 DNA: TGCGCCAGCAGCCAGCTACAGGGGGCACCCTCAGATACGCAGTATTTT
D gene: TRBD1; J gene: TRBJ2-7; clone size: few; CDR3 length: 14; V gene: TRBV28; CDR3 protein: CASSLDDRAYEQYF; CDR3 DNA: TGTGCCAGCAGTTTAGACGACAGGGCCTACGAGCAGTACTTC
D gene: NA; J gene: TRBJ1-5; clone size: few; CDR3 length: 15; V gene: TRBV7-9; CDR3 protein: CASSHDRSSNQPQHF; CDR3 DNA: TGTGCCAGCAGCCATGACAGAAGTAGCAATCAGCCCCAGCATTTT
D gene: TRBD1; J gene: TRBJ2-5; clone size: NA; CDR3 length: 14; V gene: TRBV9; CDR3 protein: CASSVEGQGETQYF; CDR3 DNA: TGTGCCAGCAGCGTAGAGGGACAGGGGGAGACCCAGTACTTC
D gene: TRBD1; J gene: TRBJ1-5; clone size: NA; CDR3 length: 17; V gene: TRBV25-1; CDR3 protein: CASSGFIGQGEDQPQHF; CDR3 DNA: TGTGCCAGCAGTGGGTTTATTGGACAGGGGGAGGATCAGCCCCAGCATTTT
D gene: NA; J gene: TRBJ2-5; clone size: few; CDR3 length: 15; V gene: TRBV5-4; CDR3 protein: CASSPAGGYQETQYF; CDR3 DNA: TGTGCCAGCAGCCCGGCAGGGGGGTACCAAGAGACCCAGTACTTC